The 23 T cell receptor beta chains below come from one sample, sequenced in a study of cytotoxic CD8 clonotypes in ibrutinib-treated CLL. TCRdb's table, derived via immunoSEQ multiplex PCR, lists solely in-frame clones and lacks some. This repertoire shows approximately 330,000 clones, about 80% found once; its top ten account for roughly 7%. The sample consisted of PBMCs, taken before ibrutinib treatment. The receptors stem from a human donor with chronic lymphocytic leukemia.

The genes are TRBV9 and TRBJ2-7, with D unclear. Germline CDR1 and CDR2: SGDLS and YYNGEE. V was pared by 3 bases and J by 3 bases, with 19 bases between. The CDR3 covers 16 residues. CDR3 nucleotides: TGTGCCAGCAGCGCCGAACATCCGAACTTCGGCTACGAGCAGTACTTC. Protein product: CASSAEHPNFGYEQYF.

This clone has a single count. The DNA of the CDR3 is TGTGCCAGCAGCCAAGACCCTATCACGGAAGTGGCTGAAGCTTTCTTT. Protein: CASSQDPITEVAEAFF. The chain couples TRBV14 to TRBJ1-1; no clear D. The CDR3 has 16 amino acids. CDR1 is SGHDN and CDR2 is FVKESK in the germline V gene. V dropped 0 bases and J dropped 6 bases, with 17 bases sitting between them.

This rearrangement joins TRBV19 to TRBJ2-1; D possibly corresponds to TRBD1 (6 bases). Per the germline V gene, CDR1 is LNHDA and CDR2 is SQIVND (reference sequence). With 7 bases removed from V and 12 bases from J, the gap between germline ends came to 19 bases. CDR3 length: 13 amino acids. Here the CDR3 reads CASKREPQQGQFF. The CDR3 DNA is TGTGCCAGTAAGAGGGAGCCGCAACAGGGGCAGTTCTTC.

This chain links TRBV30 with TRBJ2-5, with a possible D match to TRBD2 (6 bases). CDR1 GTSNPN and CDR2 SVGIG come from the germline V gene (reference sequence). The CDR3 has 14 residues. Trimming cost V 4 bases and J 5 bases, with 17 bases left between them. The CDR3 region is CAWNLMGTGETQYF. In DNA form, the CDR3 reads TGTGCCTGGAACCTAATGGGGACTGGGGAGACCCAGTACTTC.

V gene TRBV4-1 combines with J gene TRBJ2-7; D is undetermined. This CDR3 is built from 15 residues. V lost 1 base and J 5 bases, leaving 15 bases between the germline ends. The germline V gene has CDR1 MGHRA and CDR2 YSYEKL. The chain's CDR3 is CASSQVVRIGNEQYF. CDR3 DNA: TGCGCCAGCAGCCAAGTTGTGCGAATCGGCAACGAGCAGTACTTC.

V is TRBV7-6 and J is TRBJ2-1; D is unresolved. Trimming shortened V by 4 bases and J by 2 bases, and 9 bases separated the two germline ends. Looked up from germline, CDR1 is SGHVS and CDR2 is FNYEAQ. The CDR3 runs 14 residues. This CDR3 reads CASSYQATYNEQFF. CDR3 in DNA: TGTGCCAGCAGCTACCAGGCGACCTACAATGAGCAGTTCTTC.

CDR3 region: CASSLGRASGYNEQFF. The CDR3 DNA reads as TGTGCCAGCAGCTTAGGCCGGGCTAGCGGATACAATGAGCAGTTCTTC. The J gene is TRBJ2-1, the V gene TRBV7-6, with 7 bases identical to TRBD2. Germline CDR1 and CDR2: SGHVS and FNYEAQ. The ends lost 1 base at V and 4 bases at J; junction bases unmatched: 7. This CDR3 region has 16 residues. Full variable domain (remainder filled in from reference TRBV7-6 and TRBJ2-1): GAGVSQSPRYKVTKRGQDVALRCDPISGHVSLYWYRQALGQGPEFLTYFNYEAQQDKSGLPNDRFSAERPEGSISTLTIQRTEQRDSAMYRCASSLGRASGYNEQFFGPGTRLTVL.

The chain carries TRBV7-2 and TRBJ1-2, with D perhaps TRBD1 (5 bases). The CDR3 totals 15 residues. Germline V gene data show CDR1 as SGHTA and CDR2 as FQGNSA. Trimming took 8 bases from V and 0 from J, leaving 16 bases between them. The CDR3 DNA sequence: TGTGCCAGCTCCTACCCCCCAGGGACTAACTATGGCTACACCTTC. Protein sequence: CASSYPPGTNYGYTF.

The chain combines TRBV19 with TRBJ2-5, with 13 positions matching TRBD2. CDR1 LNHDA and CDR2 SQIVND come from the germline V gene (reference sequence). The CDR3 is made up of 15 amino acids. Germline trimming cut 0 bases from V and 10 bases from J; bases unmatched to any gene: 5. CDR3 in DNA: TGTGCCAGTAGTATAGAACGGACTAGCGGGAGAGGCCAGTACTTC. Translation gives CASSIERTSGRGQYF.

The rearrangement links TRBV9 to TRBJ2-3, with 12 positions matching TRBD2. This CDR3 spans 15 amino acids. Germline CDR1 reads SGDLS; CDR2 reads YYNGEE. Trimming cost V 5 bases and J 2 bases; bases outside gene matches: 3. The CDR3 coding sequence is TGTGCCAGCAGTAGGACTAGCGGGGACACAGATACGCAGTATTTT. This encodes CASSRTSGDTDTQYF.

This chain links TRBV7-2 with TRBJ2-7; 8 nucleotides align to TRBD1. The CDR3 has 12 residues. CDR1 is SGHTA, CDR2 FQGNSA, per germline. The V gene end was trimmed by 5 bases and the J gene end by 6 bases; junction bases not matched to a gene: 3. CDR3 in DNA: TGTGCCAGCAGCATGGACAGGGCCGAGCAGTACTTC. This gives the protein CASSMDRAEQYF.

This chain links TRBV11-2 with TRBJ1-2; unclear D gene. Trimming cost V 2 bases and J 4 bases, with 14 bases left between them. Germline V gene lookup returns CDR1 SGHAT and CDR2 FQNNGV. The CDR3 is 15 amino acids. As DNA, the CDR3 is TGTGCCAGCAGCTTAATCTTCGGCGTGAGCTATGGCTACACCTTC. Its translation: CASSLIFGVSYGYTF.

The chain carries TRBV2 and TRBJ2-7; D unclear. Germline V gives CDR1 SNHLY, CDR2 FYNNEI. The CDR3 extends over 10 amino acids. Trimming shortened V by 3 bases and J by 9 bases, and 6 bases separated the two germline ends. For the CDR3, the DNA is TGTGCCAGCAGTGACCCGGGGCAGTACTTC. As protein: CASSDPGQYF.

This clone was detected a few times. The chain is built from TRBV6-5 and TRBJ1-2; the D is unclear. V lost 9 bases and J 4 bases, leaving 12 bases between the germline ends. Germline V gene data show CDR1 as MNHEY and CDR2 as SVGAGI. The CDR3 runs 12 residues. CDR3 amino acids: CASAPEAYGYTF. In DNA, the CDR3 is TGTGCCAGTGCCCCGGAGGCCTATGGCTACACCTTC.

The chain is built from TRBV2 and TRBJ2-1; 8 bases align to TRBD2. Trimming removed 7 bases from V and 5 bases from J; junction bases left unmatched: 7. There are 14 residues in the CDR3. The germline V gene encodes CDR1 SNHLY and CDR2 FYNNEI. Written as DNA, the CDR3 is TGTGCCAGCAAACTAGCGGCATCCCACAATGAGCAGTTCTTC. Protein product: CASKLAASHNEQFF.

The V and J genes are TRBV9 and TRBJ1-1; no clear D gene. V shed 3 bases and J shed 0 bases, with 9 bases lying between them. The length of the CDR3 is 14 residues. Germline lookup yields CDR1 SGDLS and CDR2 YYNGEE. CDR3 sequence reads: CASSAGALNTEAFF. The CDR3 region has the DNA TGTGCCAGCAGCGCAGGAGCCTTGAACACTGAAGCTTTCTTT. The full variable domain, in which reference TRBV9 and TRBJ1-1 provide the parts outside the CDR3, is DSGVTQTPKHLITATGQRVTLRCSPRSGDLSVYWYQQSLDQGLQFLIQYYNGEERAKGNILERFSAQQFPDLHSELNLSSLELGDSALYFCASSAGALNTEAFFGQGTRLTVV.

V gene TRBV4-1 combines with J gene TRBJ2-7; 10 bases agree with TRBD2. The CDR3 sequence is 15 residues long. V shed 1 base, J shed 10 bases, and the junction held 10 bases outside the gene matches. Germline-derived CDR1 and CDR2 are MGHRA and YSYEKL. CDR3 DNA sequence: TGCGCCAGCAGCCAAGTAGTTGGGCTAGCGGGAGACCAGTACTTC. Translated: CASSQVVGLAGDQYF.

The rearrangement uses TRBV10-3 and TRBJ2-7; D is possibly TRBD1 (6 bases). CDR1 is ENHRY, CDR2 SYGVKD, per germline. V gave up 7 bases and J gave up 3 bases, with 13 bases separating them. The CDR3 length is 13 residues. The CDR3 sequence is CAITHGQSYEQYF. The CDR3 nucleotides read TGTGCCATCACCCACGGACAGAGCTACGAGCAGTACTTC.

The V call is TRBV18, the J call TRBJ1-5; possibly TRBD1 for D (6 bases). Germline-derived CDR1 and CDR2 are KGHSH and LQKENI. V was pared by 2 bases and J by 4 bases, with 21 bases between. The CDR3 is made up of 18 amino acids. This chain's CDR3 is CASSPFGAQGGSNQPQHF. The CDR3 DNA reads TGTGCCAGCTCACCATTTGGAGCACAGGGTGGCTCAAATCAGCCCCAGCATTTT.

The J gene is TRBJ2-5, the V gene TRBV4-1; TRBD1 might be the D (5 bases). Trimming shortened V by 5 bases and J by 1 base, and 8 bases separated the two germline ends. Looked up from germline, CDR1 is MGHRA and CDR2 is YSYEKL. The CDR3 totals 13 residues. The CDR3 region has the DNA TGCGCCAGCAGCGGACATTTCCAAGAGACCCAGTACTTC. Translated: CASSGHFQETQYF.

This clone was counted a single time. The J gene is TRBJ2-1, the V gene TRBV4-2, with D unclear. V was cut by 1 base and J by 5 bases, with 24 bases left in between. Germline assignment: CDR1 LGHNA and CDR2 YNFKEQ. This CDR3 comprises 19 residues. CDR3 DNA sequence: TGTGCCAGCAGCCAAGTCTATCATCAGAGTCACCAAAAAAACAATGAGCAGTTCTTC. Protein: CASSQVYHQSHQKNNEQFF.

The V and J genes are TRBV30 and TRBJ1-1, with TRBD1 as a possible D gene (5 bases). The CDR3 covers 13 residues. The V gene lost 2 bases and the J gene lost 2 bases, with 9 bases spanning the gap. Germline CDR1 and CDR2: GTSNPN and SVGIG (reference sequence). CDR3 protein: CAWSIQVNTEAFF. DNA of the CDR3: TGTGCCTGGAGTATACAGGTAAACACTGAAGCTTTCTTT.

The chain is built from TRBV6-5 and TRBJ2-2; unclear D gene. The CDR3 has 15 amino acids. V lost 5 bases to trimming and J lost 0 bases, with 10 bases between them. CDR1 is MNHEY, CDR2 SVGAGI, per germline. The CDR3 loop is CASSRAIANTGELFF. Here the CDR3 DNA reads TGTGCCAGCAGTCGGGCAATCGCGAACACCGGGGAGCTGTTTTTT.